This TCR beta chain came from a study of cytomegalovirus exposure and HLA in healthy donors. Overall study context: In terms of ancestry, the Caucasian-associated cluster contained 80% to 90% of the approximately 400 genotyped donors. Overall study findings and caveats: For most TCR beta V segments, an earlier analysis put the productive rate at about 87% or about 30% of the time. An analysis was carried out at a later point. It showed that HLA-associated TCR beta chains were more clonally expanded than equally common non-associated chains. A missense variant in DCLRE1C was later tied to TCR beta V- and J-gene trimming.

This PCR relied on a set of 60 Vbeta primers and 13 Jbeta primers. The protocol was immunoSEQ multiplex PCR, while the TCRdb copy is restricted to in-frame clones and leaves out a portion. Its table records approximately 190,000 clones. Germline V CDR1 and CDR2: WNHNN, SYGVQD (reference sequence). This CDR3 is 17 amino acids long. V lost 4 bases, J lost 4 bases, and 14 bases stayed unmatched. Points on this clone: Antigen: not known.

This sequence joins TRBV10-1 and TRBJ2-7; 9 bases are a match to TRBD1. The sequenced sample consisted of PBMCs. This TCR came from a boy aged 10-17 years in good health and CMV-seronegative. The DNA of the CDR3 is TGCGCCAGCAGTGGCCCTAGGGACAGGGAGGGGTGGTACGAGCAGTACTTC. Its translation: CASSGPRDREGWYEQYF.